The 3 T cell receptor beta chains below come from one sample, sequenced in a study of T cells in narcolepsy. Only in-frame clones appear in the TCRdb table, and some are missing; sequencing was by immunoSEQ multiplex PCR. In the table there are about 37,000 clones, approximately 84% of which are singletons. Sequencing was performed on memory (CD45RA-) CD4+ T cells from blood. The receptors here all came from a human donor in good health.

V gene TRBV5-6 combines with J gene TRBJ2-5; 8 bases agree with TRBD2. The trim removed 6 bases at V and 0 bases at J, leaving 13 bases unmatched. This CDR3 is built from 17 residues. Germline lookup yields CDR1 SGHDT and CDR2 YYEEEE. This CDR3 reads CASTDLLAGHYQETQYF. Written as DNA, the CDR3 is TGTGCCAGCACCGATCTGCTAGCGGGCCACTACCAAGAGACCCAGTACTTC.

About this clone itself: The sample has other DNA sequences that encode this CDR3 too. V is TRBV5-1 and J is TRBJ2-7; D possibly corresponds to TRBD2 (7 bases). CDR3 length: 14 residues. V was shortened by 4 bases and J by 4 bases, with 15 bases between the two germline ends. CDR1 SGHRS and CDR2 YFSETQ come from the germline V gene. In DNA form, the CDR3 reads TGCGCCAGCAGCCCCACCGGGGGGCTATACGAGCAGTACTTC. Residues: CASSPTGGLYEQYF. Drawing the rest from reference TRBV5-1 and TRBJ2-7, the complete variable domain is KAGVTQTPRYLIKTRGQQVTLSCSPISGHRSVSWYQQTPGQGLQFLFEYFSETQRNKGNFPGRFSGRQFSNSRSEMNVSTLELGDSALYLCASSPTGGLYEQYFGPGTRLTVT.

V usage is TRBV18 and J usage is TRBJ2-4; possible D gene TRBD2, 6 bases. Germline V gene sequence: CDR1 KGHSH, CDR2 LQKENI. V gave up 6 bases and J gave up 3 bases, with 12 bases separating them. This CDR3 region has 14 residues. The CDR3 coding sequence is TGTGCCAGCTCCCTGGGACTTGGCAAAAACATTCAGTACTTC. This sequence encodes CASSLGLGKNIQYF.